This T cell receptor beta chain originates from a study of type 1 and type 2 diabetes patients. Study as a whole: Participants included type 1 and type 2 diabetes patients plus nondiabetic controls. CD4+ or CD8+ T cells were positively selected from PBMCs with microbeads.

No donor had another autoimmune disease or recent infection within four weeks. The PCR template was genomic DNA. Amplification of the beta chain CDR3 used 30 forward and 13 reverse multiplex primers. TCRdb analysed the multiplex PCR reads with MiXCR anew, one entry per CDR3 protein. The table records a few hundred thousand distinct CDR3 sequences, roughly 50% of them present only once. This CDR3 comprises 14 residues. CDR1 is SNHLY, CDR2 FYNNEI, per germline. The chain employs TRBV2 and TRBJ2-5; D might be TRBD2 (6 bases). The end of the DNA fits TRBJ2-1 better, so the J call may be wrong. Source material: peripheral blood mononuclear cells (PBMCs). The receptor was derived from a man younger than 35 with type 2 diabetes. Here the CDR3 DNA reads TGTGCCACCTCCGCGGGAATTATGGTGGGTGAGCAGTTCTTC. Its translation: CATSAGIMVGEQFF.